This is a list of T cell receptor beta chains from one sample in a study of shared clonotypes between healthy human individuals. The table came from immunoSEQ multiplex PCR; TCRdb's copy has only in-frame clones and leaves some out. In the table there are over 1.5 million clones, 95% to 99% of which are singletons. The material sequenced was naive CD4+ T cells sorted from blood. The receptors shown here come from a man aged 30-40 years in good health. The CDR3 runs from the conserved cysteine through the conserved F or W. The order of the fields is V gene, CDR3 protein.

>TRBV5-4
CASSPGGRRSVGEQYF
>TRBV7-8
CASSSSGGYEQYF
>TRBV6-5
CASSYSFSNTEAFF
>TRBV2
CASSELTDEGPQHF
>TRBV11-2
CASSSQASTEQYF
>TRBV2
CASIRLDRGLSGYTF
>TRBV5-4
CASSPPGRVYNEQFF
>TRBV7-7
CASSPLFADTQYF
>TRBV29-1
CSVEAGVNTEAFF
>TRBV4-1
CASSQGMQGIEQYF
>TRBV7-2
CASSSQRSGEQYF
>TRBV19
CASSQRNTEAFF
>TRBV5-1
CASSLRDTSYNEQFF
>TRBV19
CASRPRAGGGGELFF
>TRBV5-5
CASMKVDGETQYF
>TRBV6-5
CASRASSLGGYTF
>TRBV5-5
CASTLAGREKLFF
>TRBV9
CASSVAGEVYEQYF
>TRBV5-1
CASRERELRETQYF
>TRBV19
CASSRKAGLAEGSSYEQYF
>TRBV5-1
CASTIQRSGTDTQYF
>TRBV7-3
CASSEGGAVYETQYF
>TRBV5-4
CASSRIGDRGLLGYGYTF
>TRBV5-1
CASSPGDSRFEQYF
>TRBV7-6
CASRSAGAEQYF
>TRBV7-8
CASSFWGSKNIQYF
>TRBV19
CASSIVSGAVYEQYF
>TRBV5-8
CASSLQGIGNQPQHF
>TRBV27
CASAYRPPSGRYNEQFF
>TRBV19
CASSRLDYTEAFF
>TRBV5-1
CASSLSSFNEKLFF
>TRBV11-2
CASRGIQGPSNQPQHF
>TRBV6-5
CASSYSALGGYTF
>TRBV28
CASSLWATTYEQYF
>TRBV19
CASSSSGTVNTEAFF
>TRBV29-1
CSVGQGAATQYF
>TRBV19
CASSPEPNSYEQYF
>TRBV5-4
CASSLGLAGRDEQYF
>TRBV13
CASRETYGYTF
>TRBV20-1
CSGVAGGEQYF